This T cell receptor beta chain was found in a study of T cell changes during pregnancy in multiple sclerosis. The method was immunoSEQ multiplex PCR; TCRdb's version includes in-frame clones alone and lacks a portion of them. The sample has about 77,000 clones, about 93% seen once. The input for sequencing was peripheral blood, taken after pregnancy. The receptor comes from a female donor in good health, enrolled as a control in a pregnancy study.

DNA of the CDR3: TGTGCCAGCAGTCCCAATCCTCGCGGACAGGGGTTAGTCGGGGAGCTGTTTTTT. It specifies CASSPNPRGQGLVGELFF. The chain employs TRBV27 and TRBJ2-2; TRBD1 matches 9 bases. The CDR3 totals 18 residues. V dropped 5 bases and J dropped 7; count of bases not matched to a gene: 17. CDR1 is MNHEY and CDR2 is SMNVEV in the germline V gene (reference sequence).